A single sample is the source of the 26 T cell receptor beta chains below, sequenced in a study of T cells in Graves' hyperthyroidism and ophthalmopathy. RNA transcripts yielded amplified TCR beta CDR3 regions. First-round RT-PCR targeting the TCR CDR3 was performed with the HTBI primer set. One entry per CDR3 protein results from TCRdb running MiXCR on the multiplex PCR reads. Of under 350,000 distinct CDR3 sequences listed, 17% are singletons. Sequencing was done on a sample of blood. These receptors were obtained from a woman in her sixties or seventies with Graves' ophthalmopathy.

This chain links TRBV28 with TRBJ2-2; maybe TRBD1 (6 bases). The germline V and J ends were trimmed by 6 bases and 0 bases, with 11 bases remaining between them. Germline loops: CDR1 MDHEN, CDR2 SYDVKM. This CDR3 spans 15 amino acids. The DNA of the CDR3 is TGTGCCAGCAGCTACGCAGGGGCGAACACCGGGGAGCTGTTTTTT. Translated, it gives CASSYAGANTGELFF. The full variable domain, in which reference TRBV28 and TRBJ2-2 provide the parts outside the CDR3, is DVKVTQSSRYLVKRTGEKVFLECVQDMDHENMFWYRQDPGLGLRLIYFSYDVKMKEKGDIPEGYSVSREKKERFSLILESASTNQTSMYLCASSYAGANTGELFFGEGSRLTVL.

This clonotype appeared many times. CDR3 sequence: CAISVETGTDTQYF. DNA for the CDR3: TGTGCCATCAGTGTGGAGACAGGCACAGATACGCAGTATTTT. This chain uses TRBV10-3 with TRBJ2-3; the D gene is possibly TRBD1 (5 bases). Germline assignment: CDR1 ENHRY and CDR2 SYGVKD. The V end was cut by 4 bases, the J end by 1 base, with 9 bases between. The CDR3 extends over 14 amino acids.

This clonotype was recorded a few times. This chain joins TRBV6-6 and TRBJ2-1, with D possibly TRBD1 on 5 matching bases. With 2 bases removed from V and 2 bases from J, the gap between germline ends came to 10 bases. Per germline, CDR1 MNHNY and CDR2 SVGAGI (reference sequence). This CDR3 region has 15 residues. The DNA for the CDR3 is TGTGCCAGCAGTTACCAGGACACCCCCTACAATGAGCAGTTCTTC. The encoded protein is CASSYQDTPYNEQFF.

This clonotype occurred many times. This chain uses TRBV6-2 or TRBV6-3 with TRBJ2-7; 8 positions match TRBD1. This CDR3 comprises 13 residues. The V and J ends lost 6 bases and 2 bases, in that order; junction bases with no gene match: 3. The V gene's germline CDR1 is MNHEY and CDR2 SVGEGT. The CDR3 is CASRGQVTYEQYF. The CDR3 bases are TGTGCCAGCAGGGGACAGGTGACCTACGAGCAGTACTTC.

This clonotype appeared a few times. As DNA, the CDR3 is TGTGCCAGCAGCCAAGATTCCCTTTCCGGGGCCCGTGGGGAAAAACTGTTTTTT. Protein: CASSQDSLSGARGEKLFF. The genes are TRBV3-1 and TRBJ1-4; TRBD1 might be the D (5 bases). V dropped 0 bases and J dropped 8 bases, with 22 bases sitting between them. This CDR3 region has 18 residues. From germline, CDR1 is LGHDT and CDR2 YNNKEL (reference sequence). Complete variable domain (other parts from reference TRBV3-1 and TRBJ1-4): DTAVSQTPKYLVTQMGNDKSIKCEQNLGHDTMYWYKQDSKKFLKIMFSYNNKELIINETVPNRFSPKSPDKAHLNLHINSLELGDSAVYFCASSQDSLSGARGEKLFFGSGTQLSVL.

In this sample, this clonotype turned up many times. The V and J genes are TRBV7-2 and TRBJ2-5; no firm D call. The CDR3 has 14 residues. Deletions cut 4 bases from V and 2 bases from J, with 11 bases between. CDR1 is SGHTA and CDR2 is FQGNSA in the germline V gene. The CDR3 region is CASSSDSYQETQYF. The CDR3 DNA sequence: TGTGCCAGCAGCTCTGACTCGTATCAAGAGACCCAGTACTTC.

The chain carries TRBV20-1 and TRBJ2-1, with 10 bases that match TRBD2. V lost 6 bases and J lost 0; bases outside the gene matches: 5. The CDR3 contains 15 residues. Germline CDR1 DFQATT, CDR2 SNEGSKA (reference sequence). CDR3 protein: CSARLAGASYNEQFF. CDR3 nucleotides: TGCAGTGCCAGGCTAGCGGGGGCCTCCTACAATGAGCAGTTCTTC.

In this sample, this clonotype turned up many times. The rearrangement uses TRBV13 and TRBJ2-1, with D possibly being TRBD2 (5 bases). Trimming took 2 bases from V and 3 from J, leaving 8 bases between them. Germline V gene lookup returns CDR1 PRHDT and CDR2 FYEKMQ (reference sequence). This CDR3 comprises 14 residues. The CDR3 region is CASSLLAGYNEQFF. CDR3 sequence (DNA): TGTGCCAGCAGCTTACTTGCGGGCTACAATGAGCAGTTCTTC. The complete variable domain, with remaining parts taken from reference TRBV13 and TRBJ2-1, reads AAGVIQSPRHLIKEKRETATLKCYPIPRHDTVYWYQQGPGQDPQFLISFYEKMQSDKGSIPDRFSAQQFSDYHSELNMSSLELGDSALYFCASSLLAGYNEQFFGPGTRLTVL.

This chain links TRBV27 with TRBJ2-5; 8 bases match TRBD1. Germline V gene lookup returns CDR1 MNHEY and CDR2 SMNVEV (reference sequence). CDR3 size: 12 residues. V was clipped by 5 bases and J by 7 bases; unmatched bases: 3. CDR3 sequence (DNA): TGTGCCAGCAGTGGGACAGGAAGGACCCAGTACTTC. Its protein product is CASSGTGRTQYF.

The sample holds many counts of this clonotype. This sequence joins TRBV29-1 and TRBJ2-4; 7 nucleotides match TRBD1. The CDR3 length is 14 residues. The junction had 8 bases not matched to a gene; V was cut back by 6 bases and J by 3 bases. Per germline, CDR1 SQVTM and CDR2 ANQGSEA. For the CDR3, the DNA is TGCAGCGTCGCGACAGGGTTCGACAAAAACATTCAGTACTTC. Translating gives CSVATGFDKNIQYF.

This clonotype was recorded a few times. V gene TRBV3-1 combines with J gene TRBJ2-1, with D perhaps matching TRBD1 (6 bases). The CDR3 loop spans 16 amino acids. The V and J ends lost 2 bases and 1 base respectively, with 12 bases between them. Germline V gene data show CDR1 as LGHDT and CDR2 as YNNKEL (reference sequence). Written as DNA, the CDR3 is TGTGCCAGCAGCCAACAGGGGACGGTGTCCTACAATGAGCAGTTCTTC. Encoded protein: CASSQQGTVSYNEQFF.

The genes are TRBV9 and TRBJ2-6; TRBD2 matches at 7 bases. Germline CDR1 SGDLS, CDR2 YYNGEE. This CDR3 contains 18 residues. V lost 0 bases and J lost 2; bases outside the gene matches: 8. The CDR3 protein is CASSVEPAGGAGANVLTF. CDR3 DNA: TGTGCCAGCAGCGTAGAACCCGCTGGGGGGGCTGGGGCCAACGTCCTGACTTTC. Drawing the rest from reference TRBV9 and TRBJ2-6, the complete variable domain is DSGVTQTPKHLITATGQRVTLRCSPRSGDLSVYWYQQSLDQGLQFLIQYYNGEERAKGNILERFSAQQFPDLHSELNLSSLELGDSALYFCASSVEPAGGAGANVLTFGAGSRLTVL.

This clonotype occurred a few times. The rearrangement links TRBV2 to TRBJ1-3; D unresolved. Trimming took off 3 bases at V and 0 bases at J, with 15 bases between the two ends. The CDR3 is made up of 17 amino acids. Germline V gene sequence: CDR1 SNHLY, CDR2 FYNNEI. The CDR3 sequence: CASSEGKRFSSGNTIYF. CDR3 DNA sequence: TGTGCCAGCAGTGAGGGGAAGCGGTTCAGCTCTGGAAACACCATATATTTT.

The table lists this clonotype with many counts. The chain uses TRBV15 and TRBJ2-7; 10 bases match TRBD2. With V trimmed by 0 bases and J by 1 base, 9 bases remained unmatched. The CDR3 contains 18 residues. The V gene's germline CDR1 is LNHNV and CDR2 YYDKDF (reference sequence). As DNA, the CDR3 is TGTGCCACCAGCAGAGATCTCGCGCTAGCGGGAGAATCCTACGAGCAGTACTTC. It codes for CATSRDLALAGESYEQYF.

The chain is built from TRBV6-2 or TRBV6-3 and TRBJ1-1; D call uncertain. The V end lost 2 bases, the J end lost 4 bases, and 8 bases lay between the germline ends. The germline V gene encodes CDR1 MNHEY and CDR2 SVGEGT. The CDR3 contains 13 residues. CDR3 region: CASSYQASTEAFF. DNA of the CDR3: TGTGCCAGCAGTTACCAGGCGTCCACTGAAGCTTTCTTT.

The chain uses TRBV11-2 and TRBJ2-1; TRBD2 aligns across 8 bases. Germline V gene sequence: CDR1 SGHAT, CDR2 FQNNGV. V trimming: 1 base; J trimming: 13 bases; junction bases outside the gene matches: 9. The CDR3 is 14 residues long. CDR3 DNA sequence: TGTGCCAGCAGCTTAGGGAGGGCGGGAGGCCGTCAGTTCTTC. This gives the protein CASSLGRAGGRQFF.

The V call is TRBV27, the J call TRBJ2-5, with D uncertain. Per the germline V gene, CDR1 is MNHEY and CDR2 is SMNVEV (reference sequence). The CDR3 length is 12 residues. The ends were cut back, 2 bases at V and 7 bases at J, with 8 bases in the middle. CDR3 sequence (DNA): TGTGCCAGCAGTTTAGGGTGGGGGACCCAGTACTTC. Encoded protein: CASSLGWGTQYF.

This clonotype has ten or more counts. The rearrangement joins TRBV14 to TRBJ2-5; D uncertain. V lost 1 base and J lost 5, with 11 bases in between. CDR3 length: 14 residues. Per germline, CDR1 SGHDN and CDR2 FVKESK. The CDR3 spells CASSQGKGLETQYF. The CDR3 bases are TGTGCCAGCAGCCAAGGGAAAGGGTTGGAGACCCAGTACTTC.

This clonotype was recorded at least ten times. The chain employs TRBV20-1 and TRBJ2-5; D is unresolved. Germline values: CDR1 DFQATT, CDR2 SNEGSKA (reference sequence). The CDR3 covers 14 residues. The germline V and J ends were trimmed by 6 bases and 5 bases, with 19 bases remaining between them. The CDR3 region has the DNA TGCAGTGCCGTCGCCCCAGACTCCGGGGAGACCCAGTACTTC. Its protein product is CSAVAPDSGETQYF.

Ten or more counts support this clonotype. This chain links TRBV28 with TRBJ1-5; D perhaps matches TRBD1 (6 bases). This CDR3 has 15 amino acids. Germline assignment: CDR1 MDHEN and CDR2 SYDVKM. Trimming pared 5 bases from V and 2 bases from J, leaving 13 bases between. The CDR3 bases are TGTGCCAGCAGTACACAGGGTTTCGGCAATCAGCCCCAGCATTTT. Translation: CASSTQGFGNQPQHF.

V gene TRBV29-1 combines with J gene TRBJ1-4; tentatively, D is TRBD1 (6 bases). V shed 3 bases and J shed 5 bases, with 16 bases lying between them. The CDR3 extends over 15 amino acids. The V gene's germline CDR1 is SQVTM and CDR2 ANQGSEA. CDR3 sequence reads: CSVDGTGWGNEKLFF. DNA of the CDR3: TGCAGCGTTGATGGTACAGGGTGGGGAAATGAAAAACTGTTTTTT.

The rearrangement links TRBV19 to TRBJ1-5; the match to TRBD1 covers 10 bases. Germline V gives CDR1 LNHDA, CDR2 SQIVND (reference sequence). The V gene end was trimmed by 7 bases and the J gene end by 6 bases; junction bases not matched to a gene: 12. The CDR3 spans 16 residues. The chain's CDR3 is CASNPSGTGVSQPQHF. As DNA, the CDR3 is TGTGCCAGTAATCCATCGGGGACAGGGGTCAGTCAGCCCCAGCATTTT.

CDR3 in DNA: TGTGCCAGCAGCGCCGGACTAGCGGGCGCACTGAAGGGTCACGAGCAGTACTTC. This sequence encodes CASSAGLAGALKGHEQYF. The chain joins TRBV9 to TRBJ2-7; 11 positions agree with TRBD2. The length of the CDR3 is 18 residues. Germline-derived CDR1 and CDR2 are SGDLS and YYNGEE. V lost 3 bases and J lost 5; bases outside the gene matches: 16. The variable domain in full, completed from reference TRBV9 and TRBJ2-7, reads DSGVTQTPKHLITATGQRVTLRCSPRSGDLSVYWYQQSLDQGLQFLIQYYNGEERAKGNILERFSAQQFPDLHSELNLSSLELGDSALYFCASSAGLAGALKGHEQYFGPGTRLTVT.

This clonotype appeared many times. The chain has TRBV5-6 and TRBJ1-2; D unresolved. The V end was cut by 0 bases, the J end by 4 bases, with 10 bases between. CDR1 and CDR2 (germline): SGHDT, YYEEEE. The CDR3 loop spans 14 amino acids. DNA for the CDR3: TGTGCCAGCAGCTTGGACCGACACGGCTATGGCTACACCTTC. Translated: CASSLDRHGYGYTF.

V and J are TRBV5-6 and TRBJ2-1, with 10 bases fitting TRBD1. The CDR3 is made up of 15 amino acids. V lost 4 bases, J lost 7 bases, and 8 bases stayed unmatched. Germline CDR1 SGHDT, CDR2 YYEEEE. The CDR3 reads CASSRDRGGRNEQFF. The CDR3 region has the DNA TGTGCCAGCAGCCGGGACAGGGGAGGTAGGAATGAGCAGTTCTTC.

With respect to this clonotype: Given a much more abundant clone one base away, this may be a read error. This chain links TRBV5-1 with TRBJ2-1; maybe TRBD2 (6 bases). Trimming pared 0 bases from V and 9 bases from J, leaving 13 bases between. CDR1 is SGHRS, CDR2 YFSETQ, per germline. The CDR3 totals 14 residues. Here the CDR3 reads CASSLGSGTGEQFF. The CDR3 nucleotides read TGCGCCAGCAGCTTGGGATCAGGGACTGGTGAGCAGTTCTTC.